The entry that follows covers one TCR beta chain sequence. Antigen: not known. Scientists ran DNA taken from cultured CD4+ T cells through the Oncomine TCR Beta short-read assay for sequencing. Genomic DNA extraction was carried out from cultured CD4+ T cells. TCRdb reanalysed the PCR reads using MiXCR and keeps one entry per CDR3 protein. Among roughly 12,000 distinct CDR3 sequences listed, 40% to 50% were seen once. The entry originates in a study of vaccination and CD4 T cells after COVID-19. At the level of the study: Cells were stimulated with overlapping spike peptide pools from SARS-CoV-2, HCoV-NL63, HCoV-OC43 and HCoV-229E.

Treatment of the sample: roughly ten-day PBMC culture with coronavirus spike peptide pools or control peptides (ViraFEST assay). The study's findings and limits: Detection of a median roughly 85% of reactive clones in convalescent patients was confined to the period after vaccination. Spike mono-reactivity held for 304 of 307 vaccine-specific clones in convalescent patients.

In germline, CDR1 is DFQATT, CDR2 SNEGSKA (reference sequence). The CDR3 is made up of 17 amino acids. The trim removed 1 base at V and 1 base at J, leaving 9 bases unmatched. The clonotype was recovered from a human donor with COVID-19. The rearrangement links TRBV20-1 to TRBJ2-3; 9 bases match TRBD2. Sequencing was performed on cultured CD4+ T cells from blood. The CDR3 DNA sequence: TGCAGTGCTAGAGGCGGTTCGGCTAGCGGGGGCACAGATACGCAGTATTTT. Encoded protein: CSARGGSASGGTDTQYF.